These T cell receptor beta chains were read from a single sample in a study of cytomegalovirus exposure and HLA in healthy donors. This table comes from immunoSEQ multiplex PCR, and its TCRdb copy is limited to in-frame clones, with some not included. Of about 160,000 clones in the sample, about 86% were seen once. Sequenced sample: PBMCs. These receptors were obtained from a woman younger than 30 in good health and CMV-seronegative. CDR3s include the opening cysteine and the closing phenylalanine or tryptophan. Fields, in order: J gene, V gene, clone size, D gene, CDR3 DNA, CDR3 protein. D genes are given only for firm matches. Clone size is not always given. Where it is, it says once, few, many or a class for expanded clones.

j_call: TRBJ2-3
v_call: TRBV5-1
clone_size: .
d_call: TRBD2
cdr3_nt: TGCGCCAGCAGCTTCCTAGCGGGTTTCACAGATACGCAGTATTTT
cdr3_aa: CASSFLAGFTDTQYF

j_call: TRBJ2-7
v_call: TRBV9
clone_size: .
d_call: TRBD2
cdr3_nt: TGTGCCAGCAGCCAAGGGACTAGCGGGAGATACGAGCAGTACTTC
cdr3_aa: CASSQGTSGRYEQYF

j_call: TRBJ1-3
v_call: TRBV7-9
clone_size: .
d_call: TRBD1
cdr3_nt: TGTGCCAGCAGCTACTCAACAGGGGGAGGGGGAAACACCATATATTTT
cdr3_aa: CASSYSTGGGGNTIYF

j_call: TRBJ2-7
v_call: TRBV4-3
clone_size: .
d_call: TRBD1
cdr3_nt: TGCGCCAGCAGCACCCGACAGGGGGCGTACGAGCAGTACTTC
cdr3_aa: CASSTRQGAYEQYF

j_call: TRBJ1-5
v_call: TRBV7-6
clone_size: .
d_call: .
cdr3_nt: TGTGCCAGCAGCTCACGGGGAGGGGGGAAGCCCCAGCATTTT
cdr3_aa: CASSSRGGGKPQHF

j_call: TRBJ2-5
v_call: TRBV6-1
clone_size: .
d_call: TRBD1
cdr3_nt: TGTGCCAGCAGCCCGGGACAGGGGGCCGAGACCCAGTACTTC
cdr3_aa: CASSPGQGAETQYF

j_call: TRBJ1-2
v_call: TRBV5-6
clone_size: few
d_call: TRBD1
cdr3_nt: TGTGCCAGCAGCTCCCTTTACAGGGGATCCAACTATGGCTACACCTTC
cdr3_aa: CASSSLYRGSNYGYTF

j_call: TRBJ2-3
v_call: TRBV15
clone_size: .
d_call: TRBD2
cdr3_nt: TGTGCCACCAGCAGAGAAATGTATGGAGCGGGAGACACGGGTACGCAGTATTTT
cdr3_aa: CATSREMYGAGDTGTQYF

j_call: TRBJ1-6
v_call: TRBV2
clone_size: .
d_call: .
cdr3_nt: TGTGCCAGCAGAACCCTACAGGGAGAGGCGTCACCCCTCCACTTT
cdr3_aa: CASRTLQGEASPLHF

j_call: TRBJ2-1
v_call: TRBV5-1
clone_size: .
d_call: TRBD2
cdr3_nt: TGCGCCAGCAGCTTGGGCGGGAGGGGTAATGAGCAGTTCTTC
cdr3_aa: CASSLGGRGNEQFF

j_call: TRBJ2-3
v_call: TRBV7-2
clone_size: .
d_call: .
cdr3_nt: TGTGCCAGCAGCTTAGTTCCGACAGATACGCAGTATTTT
cdr3_aa: CASSLVPTDTQYF

j_call: TRBJ2-2
v_call: TRBV10-2
clone_size: .
d_call: TRBD2
cdr3_nt: TGCGCCAGCACCGCGGGAGGGCCTATGGGCGGGGAGCTGTTTTTT
cdr3_aa: CASTAGGPMGGELFF

j_call: TRBJ1-2
v_call: TRBV6-5
clone_size: .
d_call: .
cdr3_nt: TGTGCCAGCAGTTTGGGCAGGGTAATCGAGTGGGATGGCTACACCTTC
cdr3_aa: CASSLGRVIEWDGYTF

j_call: TRBJ2-3
v_call: TRBV7-9
clone_size: .
d_call: TRBD1
cdr3_nt: TGTGCCAGCAGCTTAGGGACAGGGATCACAGATACGCAGTATTTT
cdr3_aa: CASSLGTGITDTQYF

j_call: TRBJ1-3
v_call: TRBV25-1
clone_size: .
d_call: .
cdr3_nt: TGTGCCAGCAGTGAGGCGCTTACCGAGGTGGACACCATATATTTT
cdr3_aa: CASSEALTEVDTIYF

j_call: TRBJ2-3
v_call: TRBV27
clone_size: .
d_call: .
cdr3_nt: TGTGCCAGCAGTTTATCGATTGGAGGCACAGATACGCAGTATTTT
cdr3_aa: CASSLSIGGTDTQYF